These 32 T cell receptor beta chains were all obtained from the same sample, sequenced in a study of T cells in localized non-small cell lung cancer. Only in-frame clones appear in the TCRdb table, and some are missing; sequencing was by immunoSEQ multiplex PCR. The sample includes under 2,500 clones, roughly 30% of them seen just once. The sequencing here drew on normal lung tissue next to the tumor, taken before any cancer treatment. Receptor source: a male donor aged 60 or older with stage I squamous cell lung carcinoma.

The CDR3 loop is CASSRRASNEKLFF. CDR3 coding DNA: TGTGCCAGTAGTAGACGGGCCTCTAATGAAAAACTGTTTTTT. V is TRBV19 and J is TRBJ1-4; D is uncertain. Trimming removed 4 bases from V and 3 bases from J, with 9 bases in between. This CDR3 contains 14 residues. Germline values: CDR1 LNHDA, CDR2 SQIVND (reference sequence).

The chain carries TRBV10-3 and TRBJ2-1, with D possibly matching TRBD2 (5 bases). The CDR3 sequence is 16 residues long. V was cut by 10 bases and J by 8 bases, with 27 bases left in between. Germline V gene data show CDR1 as ENHRY and CDR2 as SYGVKD. The CDR3 DNA follows: TGTGCCAGCGGATCACTATCAACCCCGGGGAGCGATGAGCAGTTCTTC. It is translated as CASGSLSTPGSDEQFF.

This clone is categorized as medium-sized. The identical CDR3 is also encoded by other nucleotide sequences in the sample. The chain combines TRBV9 with TRBJ2-1; D gene unclear. CDR3 length: 14 amino acids. Germline CDR1 is SGDLS and CDR2 is YYNGEE. Trimming shortened V by 5 bases and J by 6 bases, and 15 bases separated the two germline ends. CDR3 nucleotide sequence: TGTGCCAGCAGTGTCTTAGGGTCATCCAATGAGCAGTTCTTC. It encodes CASSVLGSSNEQFF.

This clone was seen a few times. The V and J genes are TRBV9 and TRBJ2-7; 8 positions match TRBD1. Per germline, CDR1 SGDLS and CDR2 YYNGEE. CDR3 length: 13 residues. V shed 4 bases, J shed 4 bases, and the junction held 4 bases outside the gene matches. CDR3 bases: TGTGCCAGCAGCTCCCGGGACAGGTACGAGCAGTACTTC. Protein product: CASSSRDRYEQYF.

J is TRBJ1-2 and V is TRBV28, with D maybe TRBD1 (5 bases). CDR1 and CDR2 from the germline V gene are MDHEN and SYDVKM. V was shortened by 3 bases and J by 6 bases, with 17 bases between the two germline ends. The CDR3 runs to 15 residues. CDR3 DNA: TGTGCCAGCAGTTTTATTGTCGAGGGGAACCATGGCTACACCTTC. It translates to CASSFIVEGNHGYTF.

V gene TRBV10-3 combines with J gene TRBJ1-3; D is possibly TRBD1 (5 bases). CDR1 is ENHRY and CDR2 is SYGVKD in the germline V gene. CDR3 length: 16 residues. Trimming removed 0 bases at V and 7 bases at J, with 16 bases between. The CDR3 loop is CAISESGQGRRNTIYF. The CDR3 DNA reads TGTGCCATCAGTGAGTCGGGGCAGGGACGGCGGAACACCATATATTTT.

This clone was seen a few times. J is TRBJ1-2 and V is TRBV9; no clear D gene. The CDR3 is 14 amino acids. Trimming left V 10 bases short and J 7 bases short, with 23 bases between. The V gene's germline CDR1 is SGDLS and CDR2 YYNGEE. CDR3 nucleotide sequence: TGTGCCGGGTACTCCTGGGCTCTCGGAGGTGGCTACACCTTC. Its protein product is CAGYSWALGGGYTF.

This chain uses TRBV5-1 with TRBJ1-3, with D tentatively TRBD1 (6 bases). The length of the CDR3 is 16 residues. The germline V and J ends were trimmed by 4 bases and 0 bases, with 14 bases remaining between them. The germline gives CDR1 SGHRS, CDR2 YFSETQ. This CDR3 reads CASSPSTGSSGNTIYF. In nucleotides, the CDR3 is TGCGCCAGCAGCCCCTCGACAGGCTCCTCTGGAAACACCATATATTTT.

This clone was recorded a few times. V usage is TRBV23-1 and J usage is TRBJ2-2, with D possibly matching TRBD1 (5 bases). TRBV23-1 is treated as an ORF (open reading frame) with a function not yet certain. The length of the CDR3 is 13 residues. The V and J ends lost 8 bases and 0 bases respectively, with 7 bases between them. DNA of the CDR3: TGCGCCAGCGGACACCCGAACACCGGGGAGCTGTTTTTT. Translated: CASGHPNTGELFF.

The genes are TRBV11-3 and TRBJ2-5, with D perhaps assigned TRBD1 or TRBD2 (7 bases each). Between the trimmed V and J ends, which lost 3 bases and 5 bases, there was a span of 13 bases. Germline V gene lookup returns CDR1 SGHNT and CDR2 YENEEA. This CDR3 is built from 14 residues. The CDR3 DNA reads as TGTGCCAGCAGCTTTCAGGGGGGGCGGGAGACCCAGTACTTC. This sequence encodes CASSFQGGRETQYF.

In its sample, this clone is large (0.1 to 1%). The chain joins TRBV30 to TRBJ2-1; 9 positions match TRBD2. The V segment lost 2 bases and the J segment 6 bases; nucleotides outside the gene matches: 14. The CDR3 covers 17 residues. The germline V gene encodes CDR1 GTSNPN and CDR2 SVGIG (reference sequence). The CDR3 nucleotides are TGTGCCTGGAGTAGGATAGCGGGAGCAGGGGGAAGCAATGAGCAGTTCTTC. Encoded protein: CAWSRIAGAGGSNEQFF.

The genes are TRBV5-1 and TRBJ1-3, with D possibly TRBD1 on 6 matching bases. This CDR3 region has 15 residues. Germline CDR1 SGHRS, CDR2 YFSETQ. V gave up 6 bases and J gave up 0 bases, with 13 bases separating them. CDR3 sequence: CASTIGDNSGNTIYF. The DNA of the CDR3 is TGCGCCAGCACAATTGGGGACAACTCTGGAAACACCATATATTTT.

This clone is large (0.1 to 1%). The V gene is TRBV14, the J gene TRBJ2-7, with 8 positions matching TRBD1. The trim removed 2 bases at V and 5 bases at J, leaving 2 bases unmatched. The germline V gene encodes CDR1 SGHDN and CDR2 FVKESK. This CDR3 has 13 residues. CDR3 nucleotide sequence: TGTGCCAGCAGCCAACAGACAGGGGACGAGCAGTACTTC. It encodes CASSQQTGDEQYF.

V is TRBV30 and J is TRBJ1-5, with a possible D match to TRBD1 (5 bases). This CDR3 is 15 amino acids long. CDR1 is GTSNPN, CDR2 SVGIG, per germline (reference sequence). V was shortened by 7 bases and J by 6 bases, with 22 bases between the two germline ends. The CDR3 DNA is TGTGCCTTAAAACCACCGGGACCCACAACTCAGCCCCAGCATTTT. It codes for CALKPPGPTTQPQHF.

This clone was detected only a few times. The chain recombines TRBV6-8 with TRBJ2-7; 9 nucleotides agree with TRBD2. The CDR3 has 14 amino acids. The V and J ends lost 2 bases and 8 bases, in that order; junction bases with no gene match: 7. The germline gives CDR1 MNHGY, CDR2 SAAAGT. The CDR3 bases are TGTGCCAGCAGTTACAGGCTAGCGGGAAACAAGCAGTACTTC. Its translation: CASSYRLAGNKQYF.

This clone was seen more than once but under ten times. CDR3 sequence: CASSPTSGVGDTQYF. The CDR3 DNA follows: TGCGCCAGCAGTCCGACTAGCGGGGTGGGAGATACGCAGTATTTT. This rearrangement joins TRBV10-2 to TRBJ2-3; 11 positions match TRBD2. Losses at the gene ends were 5 bases for V and 5 bases for J; bases not matched to a gene: 6. Germline loops: CDR1 WSHSY, CDR2 SAAADI. CDR3 size: 15 residues.

This clone was detected only a few times. The chain couples TRBV5-1 to TRBJ1-1, with 7 bases lining up with TRBD1. V lost 1 base to trimming and J lost 4 bases; unmatched junction nucleotides: 16. Germline lookup yields CDR1 SGHRS and CDR2 YFSETQ. This CDR3 is built from 18 residues. The DNA for the CDR3 is TGCGCCAGCAGCTTGAACCTGGGGACAGTGGGCTTGGTCACTGAAGCTTTCTTT. Its translation: CASSLNLGTVGLVTEAFF.

This clone is categorized as large. The chain carries TRBV28 and TRBJ1-1, with 7 nucleotides matching TRBD1. The CDR3 contains 13 residues. Germline V gene lookup returns CDR1 MDHEN and CDR2 SYDVKM. With V trimmed by 5 bases and J by 3 bases, 3 bases remained unmatched. CDR3: CASSPDRDTEAFF. The CDR3 bases are TGTGCCAGCAGTCCTGACAGGGACACTGAAGCTTTCTTT.

The DNA of the CDR3 is TGTGCCAGCAGTGAATCTAACCCCAATCAGCCCCAGCATTTT. As protein: CASSESNPNQPQHF. This rearrangement joins TRBV2 to TRBJ1-5; D unclear. Trimming removed 2 bases from V and 3 bases from J, with 8 bases in between. Per germline, CDR1 SNHLY and CDR2 FYNNEI. The CDR3 runs to 14 residues.

This sequence joins TRBV5-1 and TRBJ2-3; TRBD2 matches 9 bases. Germline V gene sequence: CDR1 SGHRS, CDR2 YFSETQ. This CDR3 spans 18 amino acids. Germline trimming cut 4 bases from V and 2 bases from J; bases unmatched to any gene: 14. CDR3 nucleotide sequence: TGCGCCAGCAGCCCCGGGACTAGCCTCGAGGTTCCCACAGATACGCAGTATTTT. This gives the protein CASSPGTSLEVPTDTQYF.

This clone is large by share. The chain combines TRBV18 with TRBJ1-1, with TRBD1 identical over 10 bases. Germline lookup yields CDR1 KGHSH and CDR2 LQKENI. The CDR3 sequence is 16 residues long. The V and J ends lost 1 base and 7 bases, in that order; junction bases with no gene match: 9. CDR3: CASSPRRDRGEGEAFF. The CDR3 nucleotides read TGTGCCAGCTCACCACGGCGGGACAGGGGAGAGGGTGAAGCTTTCTTT.

This clone is termed medium-sized. The J gene is TRBJ2-3, the V gene TRBV6-1; D possibly corresponds to TRBD1 (6 bases). Germline CDR1 reads MNHNS; CDR2 reads SASEGT. V lost 1 base and J lost 8, with 13 bases in between. CDR3 size: 14 residues. The CDR3 DNA reads TGTGCCAGCAGTGAAGTCAGGGGCTCTCGTACGCAGTATTTT. Translated: CASSEVRGSRTQYF.

This clone showed up just a few times. One end of the junction varies from germline; a read error may be responsible. The rearrangement uses TRBV11-3 and TRBJ2-3; 10 bases map to TRBD2. CDR3 size: 16 residues. Germline V gives CDR1 SGHNT, CDR2 YENEEA. CDR3 sequence: CASSKSLAGVGDTQYF. The CDR3 coding sequence is TGTGCTAGCAGCAAATCCCTAGCGGGAGTAGGGGATACGCAGTATTTT.

This rearrangement joins TRBV12-5 to TRBJ2-7, with no clear D. The CDR3 totals 13 residues. The V end lost 1 base, the J end lost 4 bases, and 8 bases lay between the germline ends. The germline V gene has CDR1 LGHNT and CDR2 FRNRAP. CDR3 DNA sequence: TGTGCTAGTGGTTTGGGACTTGGGTACGAGCAGTACTTC. It yields the protein CASGLGLGYEQYF.

This clone is medium-sized by share. The chain combines TRBV29-1 with TRBJ2-3; 10 nucleotides match TRBD1. V lost 5 bases to trimming and J lost 5 bases; unmatched junction nucleotides: 4. CDR3 size: 13 residues. Germline values: CDR1 SQVTM, CDR2 ANQGSEA. The CDR3 loop is CSVPDRGGDTQYF. The DNA of the CDR3 is TGCAGCGTTCCGGACAGGGGGGGAGATACGCAGTATTTT.

This clone rates as medium-sized. The genes are TRBV11-3 and TRBJ2-2, with a tentative D call TRBD2 (6 bases). The CDR3 totals 15 residues. V was cut by 3 bases and J by 6 bases, with 14 bases left in between. The germline V gene encodes CDR1 SGHNT and CDR2 YENEEA. CDR3 nucleotide sequence: TGTGCCAGCAGCTTGGTGCATGGGGAGGCCGGGGAGCTGTTTTTT. The encoded protein is CASSLVHGEAGELFF.

By its share, this clone is medium-sized (0.01 to 0.1%). This chain connects TRBV11-3 to TRBJ2-3, with D maybe TRBD2 (5 bases). Trimming stripped 2 bases from V and 5 bases from J, with 14 bases between. This CDR3 contains 15 residues. The germline CDR1 and CDR2 sequences are SGHNT and YENEEA. This chain's CDR3 is CASSLYSLGGDTQYF. For the CDR3, the DNA is TGTGCCAGCAGCTTATACAGCCTAGGAGGAGATACGCAGTATTTT.

This clone has a handful of counts. The CDR3 DNA is TGCGCCAGCAGCCAAGATGGGAAAGCCGGCACAGATACGCAGTATTTT. Its protein is CASSQDGKAGTDTQYF. The chain recombines TRBV4-1 with TRBJ2-3; D is unclear. CDR1 MGHRA and CDR2 YSYEKL come from the germline V gene. The CDR3 has 16 amino acids. V lost 0 bases and J 1 base, leaving 11 bases between the germline ends.

This clone was seen only a few times. The genes are TRBV30 and TRBJ1-1; weak D call: TRBD1 (6 bases). Germline V CDR1 and CDR2: GTSNPN, SVGIG (reference sequence). Trimming took 2 bases from V and 9 from J, leaving 19 bases between them. The CDR3 has 14 residues. CDR3 sequence (DNA): TGTGCCTGGAGTAGAGGGGGGCAGAGCGAACAAGCTTTCTTT. Residues: CAWSRGGQSEQAFF.

A remark on this clone: One junction end does not reproduce the germline sequence, and a read error may be involved. The same CDR3 can be traced to other DNA sequences in this sample. The chain is built from TRBV19 and TRBJ2-2; D unresolved. This CDR3 spans 13 amino acids. Looked up from germline, CDR1 is LNHDA and CDR2 is SQIVND (reference sequence). CDR3 sequence reads: CAATDTNTGELFF. Written as DNA, the CDR3 is TGTGCCGCCACGGATACGAACACCGGAGAGCTATTTTTT.

This clone was detected a few times. This sequence joins TRBV25-1 and TRBJ2-5; TRBD1 aligns across 9 bases. Trimming took 4 bases from V and 5 from J; bases not matched to a gene: 5. There are 14 residues in the CDR3. Looked up from germline, CDR1 is MGHDK and CDR2 is SYGVNS. Here the CDR3 reads CASSGWTGEETQYF. The CDR3 nucleotides are TGTGCCAGCAGTGGTTGGACAGGGGAGGAGACCCAGTACTTC.

This clone has just a few counts. The J gene is TRBJ1-2, the V gene TRBV4-1; D ambiguous. Germline V gene sequence: CDR1 MGHRA, CDR2 YSYEKL. Between the trimmed V and J ends, which lost 6 bases and 2 bases, there was a span of 13 bases. The CDR3 covers 14 residues. For the CDR3, the DNA is TGCGCCAGCAGTAGCCCCCCAGTCAACTATGGCTACACCTTC. Amino acid sequence: CASSSPPVNYGYTF.